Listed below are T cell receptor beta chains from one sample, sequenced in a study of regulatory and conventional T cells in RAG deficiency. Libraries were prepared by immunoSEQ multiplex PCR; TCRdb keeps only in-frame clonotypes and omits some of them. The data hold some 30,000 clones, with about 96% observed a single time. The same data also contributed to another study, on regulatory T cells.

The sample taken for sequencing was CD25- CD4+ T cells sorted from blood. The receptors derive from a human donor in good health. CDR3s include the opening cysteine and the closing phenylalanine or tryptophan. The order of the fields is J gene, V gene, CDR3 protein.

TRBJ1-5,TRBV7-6,CASSLGQEGQPQHF
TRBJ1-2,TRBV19,CASSYWTGQGGYGYTF
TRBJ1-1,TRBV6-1,CASGFGDSLNTEAFF
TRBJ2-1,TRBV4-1,CASSQDSSTQFF
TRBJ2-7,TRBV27,CASNKQGNTYEQYF
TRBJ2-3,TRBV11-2,CASSLVASGSGSTDTQYF
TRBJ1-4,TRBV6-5,CASSYQGQGNEKLFF
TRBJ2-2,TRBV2,CASSGTSGTPGELFF
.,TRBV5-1,CASSLAASGVTDTQHF
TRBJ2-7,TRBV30,CAWSVGGTIYEQYF
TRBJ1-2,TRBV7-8,CASSLGGVRGYTF
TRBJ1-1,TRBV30,CAWREAYRGGNTEAFF
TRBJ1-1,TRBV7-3,CASSLKWGGTEAFF
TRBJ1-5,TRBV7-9,CASSRSTGGNQPQHF
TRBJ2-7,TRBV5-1,CASSLHKTSSNSYEQYF
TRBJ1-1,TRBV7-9,CASSLLQNTEAFF
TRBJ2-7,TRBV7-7,CASSLTQGQPAYF
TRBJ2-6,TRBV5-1,CASSLRGARTSGANVLTF
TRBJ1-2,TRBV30,CAWSSGRLNYGYTF
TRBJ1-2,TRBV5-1,CASSVDSSYGYTF
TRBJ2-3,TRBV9,CASSPTLADTQYF
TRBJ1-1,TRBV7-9,CASSLKLVQGAQGFF
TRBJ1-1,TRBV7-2,CASSETSGIFSEAFF
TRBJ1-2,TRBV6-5,CASRKTGGDGYTF
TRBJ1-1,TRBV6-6,CASSPKGTEAFF
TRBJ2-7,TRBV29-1,CSVGLKGGVYEQYF
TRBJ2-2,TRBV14,CASWAGVNTGELFF